The 15 T cell receptor beta chains presented below share a single source sample, sequenced in a study of blood T cell repertoires in COVID-19. Here immunoSEQ multiplex PCR was the method, and the copy in TCRdb shows in-frame clones only, minus some. The sample lists some 100,000 clones; around 88% were seen once. The sample comprised peripheral blood. Receptors originate from a human donor with acute or convalescent COVID-19. The donor label of this sample is uncertain.

The chain uses TRBV6-5 and TRBJ2-4; 9 positions agree with TRBD1. The CDR3 sequence is 15 residues long. CDR1 and CDR2 (germline): MNHEY, SVGAGI. V was pared by 6 bases and J by 6 bases, with 9 bases of the junction left unmatched. The chain's CDR3 is CASRQTGGGGNIQYF. The CDR3 bases are TGTGCCAGCAGACAGACAGGGGGAGGGGGAAACATTCAGTACTTC.

The CDR3 sequence: CASSQDRTTNWGPQHF. The CDR3 nucleotides read TGTGCCAGCAGCCAAGACCGGACTACAAATTGGGGTCCCCAGCATTTT. The genes are TRBV4-2 and TRBJ1-5; D unclear. Trimming cost V 0 bases and J 10 bases, with 19 bases left between them. This CDR3 is 16 amino acids long. CDR1 is LGHNA and CDR2 is YNFKEQ in the germline V gene.

The V gene is TRBV7-9, the J gene TRBJ2-1, with D perhaps matching TRBD1 (6 bases). Germline values: CDR1 SEHNR, CDR2 FQNEAQ (reference sequence). Trimming stripped 4 bases from V and 3 bases from J, with 10 bases between. There are 14 residues in the CDR3. The CDR3 nucleotides read TGTGCCAGCAGCTCCGGGACAAACTACAATGAGCAGTTCTTC. It translates to CASSSGTNYNEQFF.

This clone has just a few counts. V gene TRBV27 combines with J gene TRBJ1-2, with 8 bases that match TRBD1. J was trimmed by 4 bases and V by 5 bases; bases with no gene match: 12. The CDR3 sequence is 16 residues long. Germline assignment: CDR1 MNHEY and CDR2 SMNVEV (reference sequence). The CDR3 nucleotides are TGTGCCAGCAGTCCGTTCCAGGGGGCGGAAAGCTATGGCTACACCTTC. It is translated as CASSPFQGAESYGYTF.

The rearrangement joins TRBV6-6 to TRBJ2-4, with 8 bases lining up with TRBD1. This CDR3 is built from 13 residues. V shed 5 bases and J 8 bases; nucleotides not matched to a gene: 5. Looked up from germline, CDR1 is MNHNY and CDR2 is SVGAGI (reference sequence). The DNA for the CDR3 is TGTGCCAGCAGTCAGACAGGGGCGGACATTCAGTACTTC. Amino acid sequence: CASSQTGADIQYF.

V and J are TRBV2 and TRBJ1-1, with TRBD1 matching over 9 bases. Germline assignment: CDR1 SNHLY and CDR2 FYNNEI. V lost 11 bases and J lost 0; bases outside the gene matches: 13. The CDR3 sequence is 16 residues long. CDR3 nucleotides: TGTGCCTCAATAATACAGGGGGCCCGAATGAACACTGAAGCTTTCTTT. It is translated as CASIIQGARMNTEAFF. Supplemented by reference TRBV2 and TRBJ1-1, the full variable domain reads EPEVTQTPSHQVTQMGQEVILRCVPISNHLYFYWYRQILGQKVEFLVSFYNNEISEKSEIFDDQFSVERPDGSNFTLKIRSTKLEDSAMYFCASIIQGARMNTEAFFGQGTRLTVV.

The chain is built from TRBV4-3 and TRBJ2-7, with D tentatively TRBD1 (5 bases). Trimming shortened V by 4 bases and J by 6 bases, and 13 bases separated the two germline ends. Germline loops: CDR1 LGHNA, CDR2 YSLEER. The CDR3 covers 13 residues. The CDR3, as DNA: TGCGCCAGCAGCCGGACGACAGCGTCCGAGCAGTACTTC. The encoded protein is CASSRTTASEQYF.

The chain carries TRBV20-1 and TRBJ2-3, with D possibly matching TRBD1 (5 bases). The length of the CDR3 is 14 residues. In germline, CDR1 is DFQATT, CDR2 SNEGSKA (reference sequence). With 3 bases removed from V and 4 bases from J, the gap between germline ends came to 14 bases. The CDR3 nucleotides read TGCAGTGCTAGTCCCAGGGCAATAGCAGATACGCAGTATTTT. It specifies CSASPRAIADTQYF.

V usage is TRBV7-6 and J usage is TRBJ2-6, with D tentatively TRBD1 (6 bases). Germline V lookup: CDR1 SGHVS, CDR2 FNYEAQ. V dropped 1 base and J dropped 0 bases, with 13 bases sitting between them. This CDR3 contains 18 residues. The chain's CDR3 is CASSLGGHGASGANVLTF. The DNA of the CDR3 is TGTGCCAGCAGCTTAGGGGGACACGGGGCCTCTGGGGCCAACGTCCTGACTTTC.

V and J are TRBV7-2 and TRBJ1-1, with 9 nucleotides matching TRBD1. The CDR3 spans 14 residues. CDR1 is SGHTA and CDR2 is FQGNSA in the germline V gene. V shed 5 bases and J 8 bases; nucleotides not matched to a gene: 9. As DNA, the CDR3 is TGTGCCAGCAGCCCTGTCCCGGGACAGGGAGAAGCTTTCTTT. Protein sequence: CASSPVPGQGEAFF.

V usage is TRBV7-8 and J usage is TRBJ1-5, with 9 bases lining up with TRBD1. The CDR3 sequence is 16 residues long. In germline, CDR1 is SGHVS, CDR2 FQNEAQ. The J segment lost 6 bases and the V segment lost 5 bases, leaving 11 bases of the junction unmatched. In DNA, the CDR3 is TGTGCCAGCAGCCCGAGGGGGGACAGGGTGACTCAGCCCCAGCATTTT. Translation gives CASSPRGDRVTQPQHF.

Here the CDR3 DNA reads TGTGCCAGCGGGCGAGACAGCGGGGAGCAGTTCTTC. This codes for CASGRDSGEQFF. The genes are TRBV12-3 or TRBV12-4 and TRBJ2-1, with D possibly matching TRBD2 (6 bases). CDR3 size: 12 residues. Trimming cost V 8 bases and J 10 bases, with 15 bases left between them.

This clone was picked up a small number of times. This chain links TRBV7-2 with TRBJ2-5; TRBD2 agrees at 7 bases. Germline CDR1 and CDR2: SGHTA and FQGNSA. V lost 5 bases and J lost 5; bases outside the gene matches: 11. The CDR3 is 15 amino acids. The CDR3 DNA is TGTGCCAGCAGCGACACTTTAGGAGCGGGGGAGACCCAGTACTTC. Translating gives CASSDTLGAGETQYF.

A few counts support this clone. The chain links TRBV5-6 to TRBJ1-2; D uncertain. Germline lookup yields CDR1 SGHDT and CDR2 YYEEEE. CDR3 size: 15 residues. The V end lost 5 bases, the J end lost 8 bases, and 22 bases lay between the germline ends. CDR3 DNA sequence: TGTGCCAGCAGGGTTTGGGGAGGACTGGCGGAGGGCTACACCTTC. Its protein product is CASRVWGGLAEGYTF.

The chain employs TRBV5-1 and TRBJ2-4; the match to TRBD2 covers 9 bases. V lost 6 bases and J lost 5; bases outside the gene matches: 12. The CDR3 contains 16 residues. Looked up from germline, CDR1 is SGHRS and CDR2 is YFSETQ. The CDR3 region is CASTHLGGGAENIQYF. CDR3 nucleotide sequence: TGCGCCAGCACCCATCTTGGCGGGGGGGCCGAAAACATTCAGTACTTC.